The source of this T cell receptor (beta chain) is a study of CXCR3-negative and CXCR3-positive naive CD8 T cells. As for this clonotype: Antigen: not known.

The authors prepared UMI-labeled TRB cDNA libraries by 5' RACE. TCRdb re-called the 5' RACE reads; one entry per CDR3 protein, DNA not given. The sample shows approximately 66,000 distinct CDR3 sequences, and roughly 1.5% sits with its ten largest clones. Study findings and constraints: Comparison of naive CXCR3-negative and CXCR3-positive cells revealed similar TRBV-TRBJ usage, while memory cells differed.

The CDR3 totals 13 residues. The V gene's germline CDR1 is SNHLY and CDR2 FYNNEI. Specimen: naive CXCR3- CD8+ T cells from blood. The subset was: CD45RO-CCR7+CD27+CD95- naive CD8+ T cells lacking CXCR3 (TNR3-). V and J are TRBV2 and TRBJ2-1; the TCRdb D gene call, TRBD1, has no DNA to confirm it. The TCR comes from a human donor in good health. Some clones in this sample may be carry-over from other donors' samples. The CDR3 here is CASNYPGDNEQFF.